Below, one T cell receptor (beta chain) is given with its context. The sample is drawn from a study of preoperative IRX-2 immunotherapy in early breast cancer. The sample's treatment: preoperative locoregional IRX-2 cytokine immunotherapy. Preoperative locoregional IRX-2 cytokine immunotherapy was tested in the phase Ib source study. Repertoires were generated with immunoSEQ multiplex PCR, while TCRdb's copy carries only in-frame clones and drops some. Of roughly 40,000 clones listed, about 72% are singletons. Germline CDR1 reads SSHAT; CDR2 reads FNYEAQ (reference sequence). Trimming removed 1 base at V and 2 bases at J, with 9 bases between. The CDR3 is 16 residues long.

The source material was tumor tissue, sampled after IRX-2 immunotherapy. This sequence was found in a human donor with breast cancer. The V call is TRBV7-7, the J call TRBJ2-6; possibly TRBD1 for D (5 bases). CDR3 loop: CASSLGGIPGANVLTF. The CDR3 region has the DNA TGTGCCAGCAGCTTAGGGGGCATCCCTGGGGCCAACGTCCTGACTTTC.